These 18 T cell receptor beta chains were sequenced from one sample in a study of blood T cell repertoires in COVID-19. Assay: immunoSEQ multiplex PCR; the TCRdb copy retains only in-frame clones and omits some. Among around 300,000 clones listed, about 87% were seen once. What was sequenced was PBMCs or T cells enriched from blood (not recorded which). These receptor sequences come from a man aged 25-45 years who had recovered from COVID-19.

The genes are TRBV10-3 and TRBJ2-3; 13 bases agree with TRBD2. Per germline, CDR1 ENHRY and CDR2 SYGVKD. The CDR3 loop spans 17 amino acids. V lost 1 base to trimming and J lost 2 bases; unmatched junction nucleotides: 3. The CDR3 bases are TGTGCCATCAGTGAGTTCGGACTAGCGGGGGCCACAGATACGCAGTATTTT. The encoded protein is CAISEFGLAGATDTQYF.

The rearrangement uses TRBV6-5 and TRBJ1-1; D remains unclear. V was shortened by 6 bases and J by 0 bases, with 8 bases between the two germline ends. This CDR3 contains 13 residues. Germline V lookup: CDR1 MNHEY, CDR2 SVGAGI. The CDR3 spells CASSLHMNTEAFF. CDR3 DNA: TGTGCCAGCAGCCTGCACATGAACACTGAAGCTTTCTTT.

The count of this clone is one. V is TRBV19 and J is TRBJ1-1, with unresolved D. The CDR3 extends over 13 amino acids. Trimming removed 11 bases from V and 1 base from J, with 14 bases in between. Per the germline V gene, CDR1 is LNHDA and CDR2 is SQIVND (reference sequence). CDR3 sequence (DNA): TGTGCCTCCTTCGGCGGGGAGAACACTGAAGCTTTCTTT. Translated, it gives CASFGGENTEAFF. Based on the CDR3 plus reference TRBV19 and TRBJ1-1, the full variable domain is DGGITQSPKYLFRKEGQNVTLSCEQNLNHDAMYWYRQDPGQGLRLIYYSQIVNDFQKGDIAEGYSVSREKKESFPLTVTSAQKNPTAFYLCASFGGENTEAFFGQGTRLTVV.

J is TRBJ2-7 and V is TRBV7-6; TRBD2 is a possible D gene (6 bases). V was pared by 5 bases and J by 7 bases, with 15 bases between. The CDR3 length is 13 residues. The germline V gene encodes CDR1 SGHVS and CDR2 FNYEAQ. The CDR3 here is CASSPGPRGEQYF. CDR3 bases: TGTGCCAGCAGCCCGGGACCTCGGGGGGAGCAGTACTTC.

The chain joins TRBV2 to TRBJ2-5; D may be TRBD2 (6 bases). From germline, CDR1 is SNHLY and CDR2 FYNNEI. The germline V and J ends were trimmed by 2 bases and 5 bases, with 15 bases remaining between them. This CDR3 has 15 amino acids. The CDR3 here is CASSESSGTGETQYF. CDR3 nucleotides: TGTGCCAGCAGTGAAAGTAGCGGCACGGGTGAGACCCAGTACTTC.

The gene calls are TRBV13 and TRBJ2-3, with 10 bases matching TRBD1. V was pared by 4 bases and J by 6 bases, with 7 bases of the junction left unmatched. This CDR3 spans 15 amino acids. The germline V gene has CDR1 PRHDT and CDR2 FYEKMQ (reference sequence). CDR3: CASSSRDRGGDTQYF. DNA of the CDR3: TGTGCCAGCAGCTCGCGGGACAGGGGAGGGGATACGCAGTATTTT.

The V call is TRBV14, the J call TRBJ2-1, with a weak D call TRBD2 (5 bases). The V end was cut by 3 bases, the J end by 7 bases, with 16 bases between. Germline V gene data show CDR1 as SGHDN and CDR2 as FVKESK. This CDR3 region has 15 residues. Written as DNA, the CDR3 is TGTGCCAGCAGCCACCTGGGTGGGCAGCGGAATGAGCAGTTCTTC. Its translation is CASSHLGGQRNEQFF.

This rearrangement joins TRBV7-2 to TRBJ2-7; 14 nucleotides align to TRBD2. Germline V CDR1 and CDR2: SGHTA, FQGNSA. V dropped 6 bases and J dropped 1; count of bases not matched to a gene: 2. The CDR3 totals 15 residues. The CDR3 DNA is TGTGCCAGCAGGCGGACTAGCGGGGGGTCCTACGAGCAGTACTTC. It is translated as CASRRTSGGSYEQYF.

The rearrangement uses TRBV2 and TRBJ1-2; 7 bases map to TRBD1. The J segment lost 6 bases and the V segment lost 7 bases, leaving 8 bases of the junction unmatched. This CDR3 is built from 13 residues. Germline CDR1 and CDR2: SNHLY and FYNNEI. In DNA form, the CDR3 reads TGTGCCAGCAACCGCGAACAGGGGAATGGCTACACCTTC. Translating it yields CASNREQGNGYTF.

This sequence joins TRBV11-2 and TRBJ2-1; a possible D gene is TRBD1 (6 bases). CDR3 length equals 16 residues. V was trimmed by 1 base and J by 4 bases, leaving 14 bases between them. The germline V gene has CDR1 SGHAT and CDR2 FQNNGV. CDR3 sequence: CASSLGTDRVYNEQFF. In nucleotides, the CDR3 is TGTGCCAGCAGCTTAGGGACGGACAGAGTGTACAATGAGCAGTTCTTC.

The rearrangement links TRBV7-9 to TRBJ2-5, with D tentatively TRBD2 (6 bases). V shed 4 bases and J shed 5 bases, with 26 bases lying between them. Germline assignment: CDR1 SEHNR and CDR2 FQNEAQ (reference sequence). The CDR3 has 18 residues. This chain's CDR3 is CASSWNRDSGRALETQYF. CDR3 DNA sequence: TGTGCCAGCAGCTGGAACCGGGACTCCGGGCGGGCATTGGAGACCCAGTACTTC.

This clone was picked up a small number of times. The gene calls are TRBV6-4 and TRBJ1-6; D might be TRBD1 (6 bases). The CDR3 contains 15 residues. Germline CDR1 reads MRHNA; CDR2 reads SNTAGT. The ends were cut back, 2 bases at V and 2 bases at J, with 7 bases in the middle. Here the CDR3 DNA reads TGTGCCAGCAGTGACACAGGGACCTATAATTCACCCCTCCACTTT. It encodes CASSDTGTYNSPLHF.

This clone has a single count. Additional DNA sequences in this sample encode the identical CDR3. The rearrangement uses TRBV19 and TRBJ1-5; D is perhaps TRBD1 (6 bases). CDR1 and CDR2 from the germline V gene are LNHDA and SQIVND (reference sequence). The V gene lost 6 bases and the J gene lost 0 bases, with 12 bases spanning the gap. The CDR3 sequence is 15 residues long. The CDR3 coding sequence is TGTGCCAGTAGAACACAGGGATATAGCAATCAGCCCCAGCATTTT. Amino acid sequence: CASRTQGYSNQPQHF.

This clone was seen just once. The chain couples TRBV6-9 to TRBJ2-7, with D possibly being TRBD2 (5 bases). Germline V gene data show CDR1 as MNHGY and CDR2 as SVAAGI. V was pared by 0 bases and J by 3 bases, with 12 bases between. The CDR3 has 15 amino acids. The CDR3 loop is CASSYSPADFYEQYF. CDR3 sequence (DNA): TGTGCCAGCAGTTATTCGCCAGCGGACTTCTACGAGCAGTACTTC.

The rearrangement joins TRBV7-8 to TRBJ1-1; TRBD1 matches 9 bases. Trimming at V came to 1 base and at J to 0 bases, leaving 0 bases not matched to a gene. There are 15 residues in the CDR3. Germline V lookup: CDR1 SGHVS, CDR2 FQNEAQ. CDR3 nucleotide sequence: TGTGCCAGCAGCTTAGGGACAGGGGTGAACACTGAAGCTTTCTTT. Encoded protein: CASSLGTGVNTEAFF. Drawing the rest from reference TRBV7-8 and TRBJ1-1, the complete variable domain is GAGVSQSPRYKVAKRGQDVALRCDPISGHVSLFWYQQALGQGPEFLTYFQNEAQLDKSGLPSDRFFAERPEGSVSTLKIQRTQQEDSAVYLCASSLGTGVNTEAFFGQGTRLTVV.

J is TRBJ2-1 and V is TRBV9, with TRBD2 matching 9 bases. CDR3 length: 15 residues. The V segment lost 4 bases and the J segment 5 bases; nucleotides outside the gene matches: 7. Germline values: CDR1 SGDLS, CDR2 YYNGEE. This chain's CDR3 is CASSPFIAGDNEQFF. For the CDR3, the DNA is TGTGCCAGCAGCCCCTTCATAGCGGGGGACAATGAGCAGTTCTTC.

This clone occurred once. CDR3 in amino acids: CASSLPGLGNTDTQYF. In DNA, the CDR3 is TGTGCCAGCAGCTTGCCAGGGTTAGGAAACACAGATACGCAGTATTTT. V gene TRBV7-8 combines with J gene TRBJ2-3; weak D call: TRBD1 (5 bases). CDR1 SGHVS and CDR2 FQNEAQ come from the germline V gene. The length of the CDR3 is 16 residues. V shed 3 bases and J shed 2 bases, with 15 bases lying between them. Combining the CDR3 with reference TRBV7-8 and TRBJ2-3 gives the whole variable domain GAGVSQSPRYKVAKRGQDVALRCDPISGHVSLFWYQQALGQGPEFLTYFQNEAQLDKSGLPSDRFFAERPEGSVSTLKIQRTQQEDSAVYLCASSLPGLGNTDTQYFGPGTRLTVL.

J is TRBJ2-7 and V is TRBV7-9; 9 bases map to TRBD2. Germline CDR1 reads SEHNR; CDR2 reads FQNEAQ (reference sequence). Germline trimming cut 1 base from V and 1 base from J; bases unmatched to any gene: 5. CDR3 length equals 16 residues. The CDR3 sequence is CASSLGGSGGSYEQYF. CDR3 coding DNA: TGTGCCAGCAGCTTAGGGGGTAGCGGGGGATCCTACGAGCAGTACTTC.